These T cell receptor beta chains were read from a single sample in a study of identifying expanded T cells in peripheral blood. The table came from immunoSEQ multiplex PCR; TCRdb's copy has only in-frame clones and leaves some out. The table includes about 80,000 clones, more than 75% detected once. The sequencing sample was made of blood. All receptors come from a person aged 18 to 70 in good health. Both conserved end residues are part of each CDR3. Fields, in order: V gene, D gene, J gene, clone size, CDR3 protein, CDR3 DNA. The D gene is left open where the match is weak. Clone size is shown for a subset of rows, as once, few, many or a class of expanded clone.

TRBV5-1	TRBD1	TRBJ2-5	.	CASSSGQGLRTQYF	TGCGCCAGCAGCTCCGGACAGGGCCTCAGGACCCAGTACTTC
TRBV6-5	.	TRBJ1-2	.	CASSYSGGLNYGYTF	TGTGCCAGCAGTTACTCTGGGGGCCTTAACTATGGCTACACCTTC
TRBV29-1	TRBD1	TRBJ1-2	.	CSAGTGAVNGYTF	TGCAGCGCCGGGACAGGGGCAGTCAATGGCTACACCTTC
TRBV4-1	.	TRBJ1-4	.	CASSQAGRGTTNEKLFF	TGCGCCAGCAGCCAAGCCGGCAGGGGAACAACTAATGAAAAACTGTTTTTT
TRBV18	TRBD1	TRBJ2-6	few	CASSRDRLPNVLTF	TGTGCCAGCTCACGGGACAGGTTACCCAACGTCCTGACTTTC
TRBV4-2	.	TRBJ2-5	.	CASSQGGGQETQYF	TGTGCCAGCAGCCAAGGTGGGGGGCAAGAGACCCAGTACTTC
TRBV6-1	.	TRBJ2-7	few	CASSEVMGAEQYF	TGTGCCAGCAGTGAAGTTATGGGGGCCGAGCAGTACTTC
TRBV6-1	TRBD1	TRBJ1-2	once	CVTGGNYGYTF	TGTGTTACAGGGGGCAACTATGGCTACACCTTC
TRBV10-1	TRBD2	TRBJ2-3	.	CASSEFQVSGADTQYF	TGCGCCAGCAGTGAGTTTCAGGTTAGCGGGGCCGATACGCAGTATTTT
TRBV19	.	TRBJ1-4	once	CASVAERASDEKLFF	TGTGCCAGTGTAGCGGAGCGGGCCTCCGATGAAAAACTGTTTTTT
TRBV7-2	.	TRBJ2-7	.	CASSLRTEYDEQYF	TGTGCCAGCAGCTTGAGGACAGAATACGACGAGCAGTACTTC
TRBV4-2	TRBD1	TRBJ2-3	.	CASSLSPTGGADTQYF	TGTGCCAGCAGCCTCTCCCCGACAGGGGGAGCAGATACGCAGTATTTT
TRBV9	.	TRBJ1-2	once	CASSVDEGLDGYTF	TGTGCCAGCAGCGTAGATGAGGGTTTAGATGGCTACACCTTC
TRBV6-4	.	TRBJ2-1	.	CASSQDRYNEQFF	TGTGCCAGCAGCCAAGACAGGTACAATGAGCAGTTCTTC
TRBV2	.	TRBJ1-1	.	CASSGVIVGTNTEAFF	TGTGCCAGCAGTGGGGTGATTGTGGGGACGAACACTGAAGCTTTCTTT
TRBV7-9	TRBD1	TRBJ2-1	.	CASRSTHGTGADEQFF	TGTGCCAGCAGGTCTACCCACGGGACAGGGGCGGATGAGCAGTTCTTC
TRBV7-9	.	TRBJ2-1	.	CASSPPIDRYEQFF	TGTGCCAGCAGCCCCCCGATTGACAGGTATGAGCAGTTCTTC